Listed here are 17 T cell receptor beta chains from one sample, sequenced in a study of T cell responses to AZD1222 COVID-19 vaccine. Sequencing was performed with immunoSEQ multiplex PCR; in TCRdb, only in-frame clones are kept and a portion is missing. The data hold more than 85,000 clones, with roughly 87% observed a single time. Material: peripheral blood, obtained on day 0 of AZD1222 vaccination. The receptors come from an adult in good health.

This chain links TRBV7-2 with TRBJ2-7, with D perhaps being TRBD1 or TRBD2 (6 bases each). This CDR3 is 16 amino acids long. Trimming took 3 bases from V and 2 from J, leaving 17 bases between them. In germline, CDR1 is SGHTA, CDR2 FQGNSA. The CDR3 nucleotides are TGTGCCAGCAGCTTGGGGGGCGGGACGGGAACCTACGAGCAGTACTTC. This translates into CASSLGGGTGTYEQYF.

In the case of this clone: Other DNA sequences in the sample encode the same CDR3. V is TRBV7-2 and J is TRBJ1-1; D ambiguous. Trimming shortened V by 1 base and J by 1 base, and 7 bases separated the two germline ends. The V gene's germline CDR1 is SGHTA and CDR2 FQGNSA. The CDR3 has 14 residues. In nucleotides, the CDR3 is TGTGCCAGCAGCTTAGGGTTGGAGAACACTGAAGCTTTCTTT. As protein: CASSLGLENTEAFF.

V usage is TRBV10-3 and J usage is TRBJ1-1, with D hard to call. Trimming took off 0 bases at V and 3 bases at J, with 8 bases between the two ends. CDR3 length: 14 amino acids. From germline, CDR1 is ENHRY and CDR2 SYGVKD. The CDR3 region is CAISESEGYTEAFF. The CDR3 DNA reads as TGTGCCATCAGTGAGTCTGAGGGATACACTGAAGCTTTCTTT.

CDR3: CASSFGGDGGFGTGELFF. CDR3 sequence (DNA): TGTGCCAGCAGTTTTGGAGGGGACGGAGGGTTTGGCACCGGGGAGCTGTTTTTT. V gene TRBV28 combines with J gene TRBJ2-2; TRBD2 is a possible D gene (6 bases). In germline, CDR1 is MDHEN, CDR2 SYDVKM. Trimming stripped 3 bases from V and 4 bases from J, with 21 bases between. The length of the CDR3 is 18 residues.

The rearrangement joins TRBV18 to TRBJ2-7; 8 bases fit TRBD1. Unmatched junction bases numbered 5, after V lost 4 bases and J lost 3 bases. Germline values: CDR1 KGHSH, CDR2 LQKENI. This CDR3 is built from 14 residues. The CDR3, as DNA: TGTGCCAGCTCACAGCGACAGGGGAGCTACGAGCAGTACTTC. Protein: CASSQRQGSYEQYF.

This clone was seen once. The J gene is TRBJ1-1, the V gene TRBV12-2; TRBD1 reflects the table's D call only, with no check against the DNA. TRBV12-2 is assigned pseudogene status. The CDR3 runs 13 residues. CDR3 amino acids: CASPPDRVPEAFF. DNA for the CDR3: TGTGCAAGTCCCCCAGACAGGGTCCCTGAAGCTTTCTTT.

This clone was observed a handful of times. The chain is built from TRBV7-8 and TRBJ2-7; D gene uncertain. Germline values: CDR1 SGHVS, CDR2 FQNEAQ. This CDR3 is 13 amino acids long. The V end lost 5 bases, the J end lost 4 bases, and 12 bases lay between the germline ends. CDR3 sequence: CASSPVGQYEQYF. CDR3 sequence (DNA): TGTGCCAGCAGCCCGGTGGGTCAGTACGAGCAGTACTTC.

The chain has TRBV5-1 and TRBJ1-6, with no clear D. CDR1 is SGHRS and CDR2 is YFSETQ in the germline V gene. Trimming shortened V by 4 bases and J by 5 bases, and 13 bases separated the two germline ends. There are 15 residues in the CDR3. This CDR3 reads CASSLSTADNSPLHF. The CDR3 nucleotides are TGCGCCAGCAGCCTCTCGACGGCGGATAATTCACCCCTCCACTTT.

This chain uses TRBV19 with TRBJ1-2; tentatively, D is TRBD1 (5 bases). The V gene lost 6 bases and the J gene lost 5 bases, with 16 bases spanning the gap. CDR3 length equals 14 residues. Per germline, CDR1 LNHDA and CDR2 SQIVND (reference sequence). DNA for the CDR3: TGTGCCAGTAGCCTCCCCCGGGGCATGTATGGCTACACCTTC. As protein: CASSLPRGMYGYTF.

The chain employs TRBV30 and TRBJ1-6, with no clear D. V lost 0 bases to trimming and J lost 7 bases, with 16 bases between them. Germline V gene lookup returns CDR1 GTSNPN and CDR2 SVGIG (reference sequence). The length of the CDR3 is 16 residues. The CDR3 region has the DNA TGTGCCTGGAGTGTAGCCCTCTCAAGATTAAATTCACCCCTCCACTTT. This translates into CAWSVALSRLNSPLHF.

This sequence joins TRBV18 and TRBJ1-1; the D is unclear. V was shortened by 1 base and J by 2 bases, with 11 bases between the two germline ends. The CDR3 has 15 residues. CDR1 is KGHSH, CDR2 LQKENI, per germline. In DNA form, the CDR3 reads TGTGCCAGCTCACCACTAACCGGGAGAAACACTGAAGCTTTCTTT. Protein: CASSPLTGRNTEAFF.

In this sample, this clone turned up once. The V and J genes are TRBV30 and TRBJ2-2; TRBD1 might be the D (6 bases). With 0 bases removed from V and 7 bases from J, the gap between germline ends came to 9 bases. Germline V gives CDR1 GTSNPN, CDR2 SVGIG (reference sequence). The CDR3 is 13 residues long. The CDR3: CAWSVGQIGELFF. The CDR3 coding sequence is TGTGCCTGGAGTGTTGGACAGATCGGGGAGCTGTTTTTT.

The rearrangement joins TRBV7-3 to TRBJ2-3; 10 bases map to TRBD2. V lost 0 bases, J lost 2 bases, and 5 bases stayed unmatched. This CDR3 is built from 17 residues. Per the germline V gene, CDR1 is SGHTA and CDR2 is FQGTGA. The CDR3 sequence: CASSLTTSGVFTDTQYF. DNA for the CDR3: TGTGCCAGCAGCTTAACAACTAGCGGGGTGTTCACAGATACGCAGTATTTT.

The chain recombines TRBV5-4 with TRBJ2-1, with TRBD2 matching over 9 bases. The CDR3 runs 16 residues. J gave up 8 bases and V 3 bases, and 12 bases lay outside the gene matches. Germline V gives CDR1 SGHNT, CDR2 YYREEE (reference sequence). CDR3 loop: CASSSGASGTWDEQFF. CDR3 coding DNA: TGTGCCAGCAGCTCCGGGGCTAGCGGGACCTGGGATGAGCAGTTCTTC.

The chain joins TRBV19 to TRBJ2-7, with 7 positions matching TRBD1. Germline lookup yields CDR1 LNHDA and CDR2 SQIVND (reference sequence). The CDR3 spans 13 residues. J was trimmed by 0 bases and V by 8 bases; bases with no gene match: 4. The CDR3 sequence: CASSTGASYEQYF. The CDR3 nucleotides are TGTGCCAGTTCTACAGGGGCCTCCTACGAGCAGTACTTC.

This chain uses TRBV29-1 with TRBJ1-1; D remains unclear. Per germline, CDR1 SQVTM and CDR2 ANQGSEA. The CDR3 runs to 10 residues. Trimming took off 4 bases at V and 9 bases at J, with 9 bases between the two ends. The CDR3 sequence: CSVGQLQAFF. The CDR3, as DNA: TGCAGCGTTGGGCAATTGCAAGCTTTCTTT.

The chain has TRBV2 and TRBJ2-1; 9 nucleotides agree with TRBD2. Trimming at V came to 6 bases and at J to 4 bases, leaving 4 bases not matched to a gene. The germline V gene encodes CDR1 SNHLY and CDR2 FYNNEI. The CDR3 totals 14 residues. The CDR3 nucleotides are TGTGCCAGCAGGATAACTAGCGGGTACAATGAGCAGTTCTTC. As protein: CASRITSGYNEQFF.